The TCR beta chain under discussion was sequenced for a study of a mutant IDH1 vaccine in newly diagnosed glioma. Study overall: Most patients had radiochemotherapy with temozolomide before enrollment; others had one alone.

Between the trimmed V and J ends, which lost 2 bases and 5 bases, there was a span of 15 bases. The CDR3 consists of 14 residues. Germline V gene lookup returns CDR1 SQVTM and CDR2 ANQGSEA. Assay: immunoSEQ multiplex PCR; the TCRdb copy retains only in-frame clones and omits some. Of 20,000 to 25,000 clones in the sample, under 80% were seen once. Time point of the sample: week 11, during vaccination. Doses consisted of 300 ug of mutant IDH1 20-mer peptide each, paired with topical imiquimod. The donors had new WHO grade 3 or 4 astrocytomas; these were IDH1-mutant and ATRX-lost. This clone is a singleton in its sample. Its antigen is as yet unknown.

The source material was peripheral blood mononuclear cells (PBMCs), sampled from a glioma patient whose treatment included an IDH1 peptide vaccine. The chain recombines TRBV29-1 with TRBJ2-5; TRBD2 is a possible D gene (6 bases). The TCR sequence derives from a man between 18 and 29 years old with glioma. Some clones in this sample may be carry-over from other donors' samples. Written as DNA, the CDR3 is TGCAGCGTTGAAAGGGGAGGATTTGAGGAGACCCAGTACTTC. Protein sequence: CSVERGGFEETQYF.